Below, one T cell receptor beta chain is given with its context. This clone was counted between two and nine times. What antigen it recognizes has not been identified. No much larger clone exists at a distance of one base, and base qualities are not known. The library was obtained by PCR. The instrument given in TCRdb is Illumina HiSeq 4000. High-throughput sequencing was used to profile the CDR3 region of the TCR beta-chain in every patient. The original pipeline was this. Drawing on CDR3 differences between clinicopathological groups, the researchers built a classifier meant to tell apart patients with distant-metastatic papillary thyroid cancer. To measure repertoire diversity the researchers used the Shannon index, while the Morisita-Horn index served to gauge how similar the tumor and blood repertoires were. In TCRdb, the public reads were trimmed at Q25 with fastp and aligned with MiXCR, with productive beta chains retained. Here the V and J calls rest on TCRdb's processing, not on the authors' analysis. The sample table contains more than 70,000 clones; only one count was recorded for approximately 9% of them. Clones ranked in the top ten supply around 8.5% of the sample.

Before undergoing thyroid surgery, none of the patients had been given any kind of treatment. The study retrospectively analysed patient clinical samples collected from the early 2010s to the late 2010s using T-cell receptor beta sequencing. The data were taken from a study of metastatic and nonmetastatic thyroid tumors (dated by TCRdb to about 2020). Regarding the research as a whole: Repertoires were compared across peripheral blood and tumor or nodule tissue samples from malignant and benign thyroid patients. Overall study outcomes, separate from this receptor: In both blood and tumor samples, TCR beta diversity was reported to be significantly higher in malignant tumors than in benign nodules.

Germline trimming amounts to 6 bases on V and 4 bases on J, with 10 as the count of junction bases outside the gene matches. The CDR3 holds 14 amino acids from the cysteine to the phenylalanine. Only the CDR3 region is kept as DNA, spanning 42 bases read in frame from base 1. CDR1 and CDR2 are drawn from the germline V gene (reference sequence): GTSNPN, SVGIG. The TCR sequence derives from a female donor with papillary thyroid cancer or a benign thyroid nodule (not recorded which). Some clones in this sample may be carry-over from other donors' samples. This chain is built from TRBV30 and TRBJ2-7; a stretch of 9 junction bases matches TRBD2. The sample taken for sequencing was blood. The CDR3 reads CACQAGGSGYEQYF. The nucleotide sequence is TGTGCCTGTCAAGCGGGGGGAAGTGGGTACGAGCAGTACTTC. Here the CDR3 is joined to the reference TRBV30 and TRBJ2-7 genes, and the full variable domain is: SQTIHQWPATLVQPVGSPLSLECTVEGTSNPNLYWYRQAAGRGLQLLFYSVGIGQISSEVPQNLSASRPQDRQFILSSKKLLLSDSGFYLCACQAGGSGYEQYFGPGTRLTVT.